Presented here are 21 T cell receptor beta chains from one specimen sequenced in a study of metastatic and nonmetastatic thyroid tumors. MiXCR re-clonotyped the PCR reads for TCRdb. The repertoire holds approximately 25,000 clones, over 12% seen once, with 15% to 19% in the top ten. Ahead of thyroid surgery, no patient had received treatment of any kind. The specimen sequenced was blood. The receptors were sampled from a male donor with papillary thyroid cancer or a benign thyroid nodule (not recorded which). Some clones in this sample may be carry-over from other donors' samples.

There are many counts of this clone. V usage is TRBV4-1 and J usage is TRBJ1-5; unclear D gene. Per germline, CDR1 MGHRA and CDR2 YSYEKL. Trimming pared 4 bases from V and 10 bases from J, leaving 20 bases between. This CDR3 is built from 15 residues. CDR3 nucleotide sequence: TGCGCCAGCAGCCTCCAGCAGGCAGGAAATTATCCCCAGCATTTT. This encodes CASSLQQAGNYPQHF.

This clone has a count of ten or more. The gene calls are TRBV10-1 and TRBJ1-6; a weak D match, TRBD1 (5 bases). V lost 10 bases to trimming and J lost 10 bases, with 8 bases between them. The CDR3 is made up of 10 amino acids. CDR1 is WNHNN, CDR2 SYGVQD, per germline (reference sequence). The CDR3 loop reads CAIDSSPLHF. CDR3 in DNA: TGCGCCATCGACAGCTCACCCCTCCACTTT.

This clone showed up many times. V gene TRBV2 combines with J gene TRBJ1-6; perhaps TRBD1 as D (6 bases). Trimming removed 2 bases at V and 7 bases at J, with 15 bases between. CDR3 length: 16 amino acids. Germline values: CDR1 SNHLY, CDR2 FYNNEI. CDR3 loop: CASSESGGPGNSPLHF. Here the CDR3 DNA reads TGTGCCAGCAGTGAAAGCGGGGGCCCTGGGAATTCACCCCTCCACTTT.

Comments on this clone: Sequence at one end of the junction differs from germline and may be a read error. The V and J genes are TRBV27 and TRBJ2-3, with 10 bases aligning to TRBD1. CDR1 and CDR2 (germline): MNHEY, SMNVEV (reference sequence). This CDR3 has 14 residues. CDR3 region: CASRLTGGTDMQYF. CDR3 DNA: TGTGCCAGCAGGTTGACAGGGGGCACAGATATGCAGTATTTT.

This clone was counted ten times or more. The V and J genes are TRBV3-1 and TRBJ1-2; D remains ambiguous. The germline V gene has CDR1 LGHDT and CDR2 YNNKEL (reference sequence). CDR3 length: 15 amino acids. Trimming removed 1 base at V and 2 bases at J, with 11 bases between. CDR3 bases: TGTGCCAGCAGCCAAGCCGCCGACATGAACTATGGCTACACCTTC. Translating it yields CASSQAADMNYGYTF.

In its sample, this clone was seen a few times. With a much larger clone just one base away, this may be a read error. The chain couples TRBV12-3 or TRBV12-4 to TRBJ1-3; 7 bases align to TRBD1. V lost 2 bases and J lost 6; bases outside the gene matches: 7. The CDR3 has 15 amino acids. CDR3 loop: CASSLRRGLENTIYF. As DNA, the CDR3 is TGTGCCAGCAGTTTAAGGAGGGGGCTTGAAAACACCATATATTTT.

In its sample, this clone was seen many times. V and J are TRBV6-1 and TRBJ1-1; 10 bases align to TRBD1. Germline V gene data show CDR1 as MNHNS and CDR2 as SASEGT. There are 13 residues in the CDR3. With V trimmed by 9 bases and J by 0 bases, 1 base remained unmatched. The CDR3 region is CASDRGLNTEAFF. CDR3 bases: TGTGCCAGTGACAGGGGGCTGAACACTGAAGCTTTCTTT.

This clone was seen repeatedly, ten times or more. The chain employs TRBV14 and TRBJ2-5; D is possibly TRBD1 or TRBD2 (5 bases each). CDR3 length equals 14 residues. Germline V CDR1 and CDR2: SGHDN, FVKESK. V was trimmed by 0 bases and J by 0 bases, leaving 5 bases between them. CDR3 sequence: CASSQEGHQETQYF. In DNA form, the CDR3 reads TGTGCCAGCAGCCAAGAGGGACACCAAGAGACCCAGTACTTC.

Many counts were recorded for this clone. V is TRBV5-1 and J is TRBJ2-7; D not resolved. The ends were cut back, 1 base at V and 5 bases at J, with 13 bases in the middle. The germline gives CDR1 SGHRS, CDR2 YFSETQ. The CDR3 runs 14 residues. In nucleotides, the CDR3 is TGCGCCAGCAGCTTGCGCCAGATAGTCGACGAGCAGTACTTC. Translation gives CASSLRQIVDEQYF. The full variable domain, completed using reference TRBV5-1 and TRBJ2-7, is KAGVTQTPRYLIKTRGQQVTLSCSPISGHRSVSWYQQTPGQGLQFLFEYFSETQRNKGNFPGRFSGRQFSNSRSEMNVSTLELGDSALYLCASSLRQIVDEQYFGPGTRLTVT.

V gene TRBV11-2 combines with J gene TRBJ2-7; D could derive from TRBD1 or TRBD2 (5 bases each). Germline CDR1 SGHAT, CDR2 FQNNGV. Deletions cut 8 bases from V and 2 bases from J, with 13 bases between. This CDR3 is 13 amino acids long. In nucleotides, the CDR3 is TGTGCCAGCGGGGGAGAGTCACCCTACGAGCAGTACTTC. Translation: CASGGESPYEQYF. Filled out from reference TRBV11-2 and TRBJ2-7, the complete variable domain reads EAGVAQSPRYKIIEKRQSVAFWCNPISGHATLYWYQQILGQGPKLLIQFQNNGVVDDSQLPKDRFSAERLKGVDSTLKIQPAKLEDSAVYLCASGGESPYEQYFGPGTRLTVT.

In regard to this clone: At one end the junction does not follow the germline gene, possibly because of a read error. This sequence joins TRBV7-9 and TRBJ2-1; the D gene could be TRBD1 or TRBD2 (5 bases each). The CDR3 loop spans 14 amino acids. CDR1 is SEHNR and CDR2 is FQNEAQ in the germline V gene (reference sequence). The CDR3 nucleotides read TGTACCAGCATTGGGGGAGTAGTGTACAATGAGCAGTTCTTC. It translates to CTSIGGVVYNEQFF.

This clone is medium-sized (0.01 to 0.1%) by share. The chain employs TRBV7-9 and TRBJ1-1; D gene unclear. CDR3 size: 14 residues. Germline CDR1 SEHNR, CDR2 FQNEAQ (reference sequence). V was clipped by 6 bases and J by 1 base, with 12 bases between them. CDR3 nucleotides: TGTGCCAGCAGACCTCCGGCCGAGAACACTGAAGCTTTCTTT. Its translation is CASRPPAENTEAFF.

The chain links TRBV7-2 to TRBJ1-5; no definite D call. Germline loops: CDR1 SGHTA, CDR2 FQGNSA. V lost 8 bases to trimming and J lost 0 bases, with 11 bases between them. The CDR3 is made up of 14 amino acids. CDR3 nucleotide sequence: TGTGCCAGCTCCTCTGGGTATAGCAATCAGCCCCAGCATTTT. Protein: CASSSGYSNQPQHF.

This clone has a count of ten or more. The V gene is TRBV20-1, the J gene TRBJ1-5; TRBD1 matches 10 bases. Per germline, CDR1 DFQATT and CDR2 SNEGSKA (reference sequence). The CDR3 has 17 residues. The junction had 13 bases not matched to a gene; V was cut back by 6 bases and J by 2 bases. DNA for the CDR3: TGCAGTGCCTTATCGGACAGGGGGACCTTGGGCAATCAGCCCCAGCATTTT. This encodes CSALSDRGTLGNQPQHF.

The genes are TRBV20-1 and TRBJ1-5; TRBD1 aligns across 9 bases. CDR3 length: 15 residues. J was trimmed by 4 bases and V by 7 bases; bases with no gene match: 11. Germline V gene lookup returns CDR1 DFQATT and CDR2 SNEGSKA (reference sequence). CDR3 bases: TGCAGTGTTGAAAGGACAGGGGTTGTTAATCAGCCCCAGCATTTT. It is translated as CSVERTGVVNQPQHF.

This clone was observed many times. This chain uses TRBV20-1 with TRBJ2-3, with TRBD2 matching over 8 bases. Germline CDR1 reads DFQATT; CDR2 reads SNEGSKA (reference sequence). This CDR3 spans 14 amino acids. The junction had 4 bases not matched to a gene; V was cut back by 1 base and J by 4 bases. As DNA, the CDR3 is TGCAGTGCTAGAGGTAGCGGGGATGCAGATACGCAGTATTTT. Translated, it gives CSARGSGDADTQYF.

This clone has more than one count but fewer than ten. CDR3 region: CATSDLGGGTDTQYF. CDR3 in DNA: TGTGCCACCAGTGATTTAGGAGGAGGCACAGATACGCAGTATTTT. The chain couples TRBV24-1 to TRBJ2-3, with TRBD2 as a possible D gene (5 bases). V was trimmed by 1 base and J by 1 base, leaving 8 bases between them. Germline assignment: CDR1 KGHDR and CDR2 SFDVKD. This CDR3 is 15 amino acids long.

The chain links TRBV20-1 to TRBJ2-1, with D uncertain. Germline CDR1 reads DFQATT; CDR2 reads SNEGSKA (reference sequence). The V gene lost 6 bases and the J gene lost 5 bases, with 14 bases spanning the gap. CDR3 length: 13 residues. The CDR3 loop reads CSARLEADNEQFF. In DNA form, the CDR3 reads TGCAGTGCCAGACTCGAGGCAGACAATGAGCAGTTCTTC.

Of note for this clone: With a much larger clone just one base away, this may be a read error. J is TRBJ2-3 and V is TRBV4-1, with D possibly being TRBD1 (6 bases). The CDR3 runs 14 residues. Germline lookup yields CDR1 MGHRA and CDR2 YSYEKL. The CDR3 DNA is TGCGCCAGCAGCTCGGGACATGATACAGGTACGCAGTATTTT. This encodes CASSSGHDTGTQYF.

This clone appeared many times. The chain carries TRBV19 and TRBJ2-7; D ambiguous. There are 13 residues in the CDR3. V shed 6 bases and J shed 6 bases, with 15 bases lying between them. CDR1 LNHDA and CDR2 SQIVND come from the germline V gene (reference sequence). The CDR3 sequence is CASSLASSSEQYF. Here the CDR3 DNA reads TGTGCCAGTAGCCTGGCAAGTAGCAGCGAGCAGTACTTC.

This clone appeared many times. V usage is TRBV2 and J usage is TRBJ1-1; D remains unclear. V lost 6 bases and J 4 bases, leaving 15 bases between the germline ends. The V gene's germline CDR1 is SNHLY and CDR2 FYNNEI. The length of the CDR3 is 14 residues. The CDR3 nucleotides are TGTGCCAGCAGAGTGGGGTTTAAAGGCACTGAAGCTTTCTTT. Its translation: CASRVGFKGTEAFF.